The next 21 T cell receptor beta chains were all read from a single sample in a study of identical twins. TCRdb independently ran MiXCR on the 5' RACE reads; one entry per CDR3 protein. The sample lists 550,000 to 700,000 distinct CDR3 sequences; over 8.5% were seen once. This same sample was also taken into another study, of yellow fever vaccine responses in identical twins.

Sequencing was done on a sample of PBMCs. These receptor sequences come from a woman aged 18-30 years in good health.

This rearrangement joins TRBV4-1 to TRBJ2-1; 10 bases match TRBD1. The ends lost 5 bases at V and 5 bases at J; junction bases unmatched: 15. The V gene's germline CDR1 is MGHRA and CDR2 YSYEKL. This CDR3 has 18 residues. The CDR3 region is CASSSRLLGTGANNEQFF. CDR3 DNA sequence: TGCGCCAGCAGCTCGCGACTTTTGGGGACAGGGGCAAACAATGAGCAGTTCTTC.

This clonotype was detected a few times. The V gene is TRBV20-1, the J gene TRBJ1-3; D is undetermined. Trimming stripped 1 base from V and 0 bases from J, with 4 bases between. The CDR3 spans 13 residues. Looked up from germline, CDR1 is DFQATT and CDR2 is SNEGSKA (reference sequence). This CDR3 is CSARGGSGNTIYF. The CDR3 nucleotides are TGCAGTGCTAGAGGCGGCTCTGGAAACACCATATATTTT.

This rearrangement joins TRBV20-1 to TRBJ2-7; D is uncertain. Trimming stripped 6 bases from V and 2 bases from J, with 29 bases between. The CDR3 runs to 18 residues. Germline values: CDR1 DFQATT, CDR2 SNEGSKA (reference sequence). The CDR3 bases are TGCAGTGCCCCCGGTCCTTTAGAGACCACCGCGAAAACCTACGAGCAGTACTTC. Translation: CSAPGPLETTAKTYEQYF.

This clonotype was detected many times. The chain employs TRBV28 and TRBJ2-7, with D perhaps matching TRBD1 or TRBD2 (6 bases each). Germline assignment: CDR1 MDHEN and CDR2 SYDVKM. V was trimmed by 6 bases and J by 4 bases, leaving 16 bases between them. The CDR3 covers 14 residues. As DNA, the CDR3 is TGTGCCAGCAGCCTCCGAACAGGGAGGTACGAGCAGTACTTC. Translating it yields CASSLRTGRYEQYF.

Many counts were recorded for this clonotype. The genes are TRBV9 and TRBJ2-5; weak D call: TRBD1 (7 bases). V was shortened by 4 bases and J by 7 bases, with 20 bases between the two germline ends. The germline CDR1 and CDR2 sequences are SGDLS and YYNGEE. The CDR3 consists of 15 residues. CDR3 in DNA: TGTGCCAGCAGCTTAGGGCAGGGGGGTCTCGGGACCCAGTACTTC. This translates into CASSLGQGGLGTQYF.

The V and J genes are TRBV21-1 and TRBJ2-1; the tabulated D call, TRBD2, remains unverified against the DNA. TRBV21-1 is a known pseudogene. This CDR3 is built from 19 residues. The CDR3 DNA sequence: TGTGCCAGCAGCAAAGGACTAGCGGGAGCGGACAGAATCTACAATGAGCAGTTCTTC. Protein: CASSKGLAGADRIYNEQFF.

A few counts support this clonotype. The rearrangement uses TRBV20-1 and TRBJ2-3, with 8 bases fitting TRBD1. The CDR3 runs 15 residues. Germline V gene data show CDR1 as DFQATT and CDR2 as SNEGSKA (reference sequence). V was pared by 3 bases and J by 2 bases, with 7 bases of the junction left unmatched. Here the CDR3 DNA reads TGCAGTGCTAGCAGGGGGACAGGTAACACAGATACGCAGTATTTT. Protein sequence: CSASRGTGNTDTQYF.

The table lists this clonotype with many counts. This chain's CDR3 is CASSFGTGGVDQPQHF. CDR3 in DNA: TGTGCCAGCAGTTTCGGCACAGGGGGTGTAGATCAGCCCCAGCATTTT. The chain employs TRBV12-3 or TRBV12-4 and TRBJ1-5; 8 bases are shared with TRBD1. The CDR3 sequence is 16 residues long. Trimming cost V 3 bases and J 5 bases; bases outside gene matches: 9.

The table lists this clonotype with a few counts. In nucleotides, the CDR3 is TGCAGTCCCTCGGTGGGGGGGCCTCGCGAGCAGTACTTC. This codes for CSPSVGGPREQYF. The chain uses TRBV20-1 and TRBJ2-7; D might be TRBD2 (7 bases). Trimming took 8 bases from V and 6 from J, leaving 20 bases between them. Looked up from germline, CDR1 is DFQATT and CDR2 is SNEGSKA (reference sequence). This CDR3 spans 13 amino acids.

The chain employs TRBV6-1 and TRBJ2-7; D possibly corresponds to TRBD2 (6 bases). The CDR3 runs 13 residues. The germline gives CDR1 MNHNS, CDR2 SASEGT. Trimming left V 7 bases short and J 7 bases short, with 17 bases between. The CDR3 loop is CASTSGGSREQYF. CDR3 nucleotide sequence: TGTGCCAGCACCAGTGGGGGGTCGCGGGAGCAGTACTTC.

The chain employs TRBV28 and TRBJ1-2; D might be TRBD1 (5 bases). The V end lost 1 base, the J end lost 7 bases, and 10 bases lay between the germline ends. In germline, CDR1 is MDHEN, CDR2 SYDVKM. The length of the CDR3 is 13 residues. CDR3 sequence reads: CASSLYRGLGYTF. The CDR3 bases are TGTGCCAGCAGTTTATACCGGGGACTTGGCTACACCTTC.

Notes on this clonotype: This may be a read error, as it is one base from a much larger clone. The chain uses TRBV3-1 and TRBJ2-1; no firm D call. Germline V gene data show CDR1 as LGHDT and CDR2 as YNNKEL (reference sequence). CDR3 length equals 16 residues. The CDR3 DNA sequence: TGTGCCAGCAGCCAAGGACCATCCCCCTCCCACAATGAGCAGTTCTTC. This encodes CASSQGPSPSHNEQFF.

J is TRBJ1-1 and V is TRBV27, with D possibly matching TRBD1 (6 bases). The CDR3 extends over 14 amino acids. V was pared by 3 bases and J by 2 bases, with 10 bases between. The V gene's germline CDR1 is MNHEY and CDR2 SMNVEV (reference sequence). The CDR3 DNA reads TGTGCCAGCAGTTTCGGGACAACAAACACTGAAGCTTTCTTT. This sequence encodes CASSFGTTNTEAFF.

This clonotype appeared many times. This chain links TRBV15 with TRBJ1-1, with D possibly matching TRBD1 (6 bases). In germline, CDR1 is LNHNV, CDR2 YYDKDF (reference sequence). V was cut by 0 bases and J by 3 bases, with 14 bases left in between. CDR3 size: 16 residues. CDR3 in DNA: TGTGCCACCAGCAGAGATTTCAGGGGCTCGGACACTGAAGCTTTCTTT. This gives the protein CATSRDFRGSDTEAFF.

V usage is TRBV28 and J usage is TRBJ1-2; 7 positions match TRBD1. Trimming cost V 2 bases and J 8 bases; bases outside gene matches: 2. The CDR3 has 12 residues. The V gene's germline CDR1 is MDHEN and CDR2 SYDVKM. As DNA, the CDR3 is TGTGCCAGCAGTTTACAGGGGGTAGGCTACACCTTC. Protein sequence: CASSLQGVGYTF.

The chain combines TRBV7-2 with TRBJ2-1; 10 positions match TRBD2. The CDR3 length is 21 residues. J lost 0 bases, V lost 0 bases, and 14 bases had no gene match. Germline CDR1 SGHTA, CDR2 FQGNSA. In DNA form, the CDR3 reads TGTGCCAGCAGCTTAGCGGGAACTAGCGGGACCAGCTTCGACTCCTACAATGAGCAGTTCTTC. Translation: CASSLAGTSGTSFDSYNEQFF.

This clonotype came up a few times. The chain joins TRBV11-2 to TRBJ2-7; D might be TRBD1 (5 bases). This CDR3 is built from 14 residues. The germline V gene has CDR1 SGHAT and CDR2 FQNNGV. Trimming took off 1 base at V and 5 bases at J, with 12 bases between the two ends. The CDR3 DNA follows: TGTGCCAGCAGCTTAGCGGGCAGGGTGCACGAGCAGTACTTC. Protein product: CASSLAGRVHEQYF.

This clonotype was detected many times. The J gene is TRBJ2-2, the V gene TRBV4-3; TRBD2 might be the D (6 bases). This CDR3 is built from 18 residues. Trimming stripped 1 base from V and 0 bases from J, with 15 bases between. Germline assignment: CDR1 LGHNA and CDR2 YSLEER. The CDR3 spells CASSQVVNTGANTGELFF. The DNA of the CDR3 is TGCGCCAGCAGCCAAGTAGTAAATACGGGAGCGAACACCGGGGAGCTGTTTTTT.

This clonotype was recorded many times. Here the CDR3 DNA reads TGTGCCAGCAGCTGGGACGGAAGCTCCTACAATGAGCAGTTCTTC. Protein: CASSWDGSSYNEQFF. The V gene is TRBV14, the J gene TRBJ2-1; D could derive from TRBD1 or TRBD2 (5 bases each). The germline V gene encodes CDR1 SGHDN and CDR2 FVKESK. V was clipped by 5 bases and J by 0 bases, with 11 bases between them. The CDR3 loop spans 15 amino acids.

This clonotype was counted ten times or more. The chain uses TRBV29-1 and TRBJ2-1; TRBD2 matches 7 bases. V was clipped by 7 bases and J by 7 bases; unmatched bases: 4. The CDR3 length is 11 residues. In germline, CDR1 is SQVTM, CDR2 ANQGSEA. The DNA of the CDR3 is TGCAGCGCTAGGGAGGGGAATGAGCAGTTCTTC. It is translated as CSAREGNEQFF.

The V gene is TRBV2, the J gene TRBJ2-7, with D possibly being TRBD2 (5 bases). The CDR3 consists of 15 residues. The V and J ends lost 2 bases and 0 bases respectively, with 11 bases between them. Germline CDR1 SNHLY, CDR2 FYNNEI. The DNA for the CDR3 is TGTGCCAGCAGTGAACCGACTACCTACTCCTACGAGCAGTACTTC. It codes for CASSEPTTYSYEQYF.